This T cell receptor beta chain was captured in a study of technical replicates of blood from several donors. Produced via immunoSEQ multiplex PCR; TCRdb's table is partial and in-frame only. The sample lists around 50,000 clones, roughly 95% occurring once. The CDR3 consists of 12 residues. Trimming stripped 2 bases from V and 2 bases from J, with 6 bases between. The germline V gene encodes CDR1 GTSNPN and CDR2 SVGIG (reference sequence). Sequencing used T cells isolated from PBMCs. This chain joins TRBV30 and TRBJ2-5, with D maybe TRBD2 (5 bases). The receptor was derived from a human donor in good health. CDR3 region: CAWSTGQETQYF. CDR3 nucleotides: TGTGCCTGGAGTACGGGGCAAGAGACCCAGTACTTC.